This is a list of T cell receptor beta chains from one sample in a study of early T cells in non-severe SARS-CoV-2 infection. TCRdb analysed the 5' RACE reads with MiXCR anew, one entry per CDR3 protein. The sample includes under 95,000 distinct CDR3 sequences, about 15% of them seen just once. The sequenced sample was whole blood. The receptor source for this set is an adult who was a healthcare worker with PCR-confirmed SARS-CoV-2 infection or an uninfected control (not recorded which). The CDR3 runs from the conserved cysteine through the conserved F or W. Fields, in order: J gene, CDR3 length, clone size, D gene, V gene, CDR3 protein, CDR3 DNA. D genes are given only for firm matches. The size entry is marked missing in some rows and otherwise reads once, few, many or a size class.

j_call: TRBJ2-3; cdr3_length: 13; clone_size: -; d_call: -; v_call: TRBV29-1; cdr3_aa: CSVESSHTDTQYF; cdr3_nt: TGCAGCGTTGAATCCAGCCACACAGATACGCAGTATTTT
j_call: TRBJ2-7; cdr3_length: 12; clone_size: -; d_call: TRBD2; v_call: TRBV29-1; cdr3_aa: CSVSGSAYEQYF; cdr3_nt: TGCAGCGTTAGCGGGAGTGCCTACGAGCAGTACTTC
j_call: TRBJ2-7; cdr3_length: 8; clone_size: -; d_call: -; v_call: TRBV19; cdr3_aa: CALVEQYF; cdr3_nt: TGTGCGTTAGTGGAGCAGTACTTC
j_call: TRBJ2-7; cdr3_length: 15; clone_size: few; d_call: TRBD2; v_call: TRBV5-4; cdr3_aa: CASSLGLAGAREQYF; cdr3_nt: TGTGCCAGCAGCTTGGGACTAGCGGGAGCGCGGGAGCAGTACTTC
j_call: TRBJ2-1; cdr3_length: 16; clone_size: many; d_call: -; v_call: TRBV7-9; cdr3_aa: CASSLAPAHTYNEQFF; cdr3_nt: TGTGCCAGCAGCTTAGCGCCGGCCCATACCTACAATGAGCAGTTCTTC
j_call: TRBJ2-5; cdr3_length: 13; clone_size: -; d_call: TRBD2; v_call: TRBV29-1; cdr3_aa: CSVGRERLRAQYF; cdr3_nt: TGCAGCGTTGGGCGGGAGAGACTTCGGGCCCAGTACTTC
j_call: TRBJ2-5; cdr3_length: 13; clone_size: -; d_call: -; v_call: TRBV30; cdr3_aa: CAWSRFTQETQYF; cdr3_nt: TGTGCCTGGAGTAGATTCACGCAAGAGACCCAGTACTTC
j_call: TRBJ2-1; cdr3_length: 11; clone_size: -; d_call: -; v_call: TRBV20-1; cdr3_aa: CSAGTRNEQFF; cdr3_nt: TGCAGTGCTGGAACAAGAAATGAGCAGTTCTTC
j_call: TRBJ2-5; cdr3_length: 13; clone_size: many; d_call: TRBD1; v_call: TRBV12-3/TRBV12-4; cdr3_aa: CASSFSRGETQYF; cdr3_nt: TGTGCCAGCAGTTTTTCCAGGGGGGAGACCCAGTACTTC
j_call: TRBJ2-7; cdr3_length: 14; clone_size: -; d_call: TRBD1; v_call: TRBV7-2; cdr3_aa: CASSPGTGHYEQYF; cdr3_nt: TGTGCCAGCAGCCCAGGGACAGGCCACTACGAGCAGTACTTC
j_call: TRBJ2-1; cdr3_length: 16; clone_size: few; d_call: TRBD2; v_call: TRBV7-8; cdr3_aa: CASSSRTSGRYDEQFF; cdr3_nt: TGTGCCAGCAGCTCACGGACTAGCGGGAGATACGATGAGCAGTTCTTC
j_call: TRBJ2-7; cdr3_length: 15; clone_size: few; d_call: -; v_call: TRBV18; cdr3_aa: CASSPRHLSSYEQYF; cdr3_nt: TGTGCCAGCTCACCTAGGCACCTTAGCTCCTACGAGCAGTACTTC
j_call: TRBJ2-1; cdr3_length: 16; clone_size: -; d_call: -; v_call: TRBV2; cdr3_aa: CASSEGGRFRYNEQFF; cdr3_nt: TGTGCCAGCAGTGAAGGGGGGCGTTTCCGCTACAATGAGCAGTTCTTC
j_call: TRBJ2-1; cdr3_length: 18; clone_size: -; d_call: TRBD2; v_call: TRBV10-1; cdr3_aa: CASSRGASGGMAYNEQFF; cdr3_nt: TGCGCCAGCAGTAGAGGGGCTAGCGGAGGGATGGCCTACAATGAGCAGTTCTTC
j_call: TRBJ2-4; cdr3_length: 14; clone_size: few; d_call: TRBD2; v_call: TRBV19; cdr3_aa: CASNRAGGGNIQYF; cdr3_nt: TGTGCCAGTAACAGAGCGGGAGGGGGAAACATTCAGTACTTC
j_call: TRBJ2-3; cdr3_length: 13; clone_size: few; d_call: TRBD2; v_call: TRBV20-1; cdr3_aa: CSAVAGFTDTQYF; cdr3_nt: TGCAGTGCGGTAGCGGGTTTCACAGATACGCAGTATTTT
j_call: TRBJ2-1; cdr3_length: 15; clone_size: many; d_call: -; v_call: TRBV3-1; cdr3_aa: CASSPSGTVNYEQFF; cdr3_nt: TGTGCCAGCAGCCCATCCGGGACTGTAAATTATGAGCAGTTCTTC
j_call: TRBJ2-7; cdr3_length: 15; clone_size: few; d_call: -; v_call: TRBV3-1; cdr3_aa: CASSPTTGDYYEQYF; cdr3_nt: TGTGCCAGCAGCCCCACGACAGGGGACTACTACGAGCAGTACTTC
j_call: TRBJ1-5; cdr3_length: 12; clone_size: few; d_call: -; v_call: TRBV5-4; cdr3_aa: CASSFFGQPQHF; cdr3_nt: TGTGCCAGCAGCTTTTTCGGTCAGCCCCAGCATTTT
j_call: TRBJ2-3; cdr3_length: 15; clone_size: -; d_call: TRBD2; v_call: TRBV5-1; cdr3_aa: CASSWIAGGGDTQYF; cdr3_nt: TGCGCCAGCAGCTGGATAGCGGGAGGGGGAGATACGCAGTATTTT
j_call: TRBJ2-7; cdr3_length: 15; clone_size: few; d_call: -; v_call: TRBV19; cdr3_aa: CASSPAEAGFYEQYF; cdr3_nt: TGTGCCAGTAGCCCCGCCGAAGCAGGGTTCTACGAGCAGTACTTC
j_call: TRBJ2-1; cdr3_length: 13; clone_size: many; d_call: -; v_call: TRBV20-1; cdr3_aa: CSATAVSYNEQFF; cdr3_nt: TGCAGTGCTACGGCGGTCTCCTACAATGAGCAGTTCTTC
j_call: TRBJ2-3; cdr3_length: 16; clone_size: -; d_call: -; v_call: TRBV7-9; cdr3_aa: CASSLDGRTVTDTQYF; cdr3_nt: TGTGCCAGCAGCTTAGACGGGCGAACAGTCACAGATACGCAGTATTTT
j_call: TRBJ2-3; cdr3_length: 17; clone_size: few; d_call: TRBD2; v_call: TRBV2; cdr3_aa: CANPSGASGLSTDTQYF; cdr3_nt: TGTGCCAACCCTTCCGGGGCTAGCGGGCTTAGCACAGATACGCAGTATTTT
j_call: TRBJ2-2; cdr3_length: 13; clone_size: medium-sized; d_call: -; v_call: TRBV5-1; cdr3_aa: CASSWGAYGELFF; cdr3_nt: TGCGCCAGCAGCTGGGGCGCTTACGGGGAGCTGTTTTTT
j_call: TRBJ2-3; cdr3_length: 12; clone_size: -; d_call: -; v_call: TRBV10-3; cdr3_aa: CAIRSNTDTQYF; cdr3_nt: TGTGCCATCAGATCCAACACAGATACGCAGTATTTT
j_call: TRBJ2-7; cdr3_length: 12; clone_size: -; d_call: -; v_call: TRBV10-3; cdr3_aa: CAISGHRYEQYF; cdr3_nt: TGTGCCATCAGCGGTCACCGTTACGAGCAGTACTTC
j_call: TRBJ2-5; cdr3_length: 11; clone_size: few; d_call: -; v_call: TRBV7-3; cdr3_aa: CASSARETQYF; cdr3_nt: TGTGCCAGCAGCGCGCGAGAGACCCAGTACTTC
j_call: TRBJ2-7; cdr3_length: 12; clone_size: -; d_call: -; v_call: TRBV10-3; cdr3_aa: CAISESSGEQYF; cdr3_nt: TGTGCCATCAGTGAGTCGAGTGGTGAGCAGTACTTC
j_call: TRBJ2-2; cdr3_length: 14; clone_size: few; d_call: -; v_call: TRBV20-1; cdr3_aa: CSARATGNTGELFF; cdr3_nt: TGCAGTGCTAGAGCAACCGGGAACACCGGGGAGCTGTTTTTT
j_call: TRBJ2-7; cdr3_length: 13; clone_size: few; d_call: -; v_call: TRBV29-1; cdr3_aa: CSVAGDGPYEQYF; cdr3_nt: TGCAGCGTTGCCGGGGACGGGCCCTACGAGCAGTACTTC
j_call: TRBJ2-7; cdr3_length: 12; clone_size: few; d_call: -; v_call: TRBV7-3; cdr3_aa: CASSLCVYEQYF; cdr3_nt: TGTGCCAGCAGCTTATGCGTTTACGAGCAGTACTTC
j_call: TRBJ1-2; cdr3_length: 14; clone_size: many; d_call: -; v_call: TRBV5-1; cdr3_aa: CASSSAQSRDGYTF; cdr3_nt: TGCGCCAGCAGCTCCGCCCAATCGCGAGATGGCTACACCTTC
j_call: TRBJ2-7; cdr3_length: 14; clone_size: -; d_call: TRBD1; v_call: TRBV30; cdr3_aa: CAWSDVGQGYEQYF; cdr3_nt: TGTGCCTGGAGCGACGTGGGACAGGGGTACGAGCAGTACTTC
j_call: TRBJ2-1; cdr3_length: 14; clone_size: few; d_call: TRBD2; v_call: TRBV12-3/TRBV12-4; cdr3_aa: CASSPSASGRIEFF; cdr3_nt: TGTGCCAGCAGTCCGAGTGCTAGCGGGAGAATTGAGTTCTTC